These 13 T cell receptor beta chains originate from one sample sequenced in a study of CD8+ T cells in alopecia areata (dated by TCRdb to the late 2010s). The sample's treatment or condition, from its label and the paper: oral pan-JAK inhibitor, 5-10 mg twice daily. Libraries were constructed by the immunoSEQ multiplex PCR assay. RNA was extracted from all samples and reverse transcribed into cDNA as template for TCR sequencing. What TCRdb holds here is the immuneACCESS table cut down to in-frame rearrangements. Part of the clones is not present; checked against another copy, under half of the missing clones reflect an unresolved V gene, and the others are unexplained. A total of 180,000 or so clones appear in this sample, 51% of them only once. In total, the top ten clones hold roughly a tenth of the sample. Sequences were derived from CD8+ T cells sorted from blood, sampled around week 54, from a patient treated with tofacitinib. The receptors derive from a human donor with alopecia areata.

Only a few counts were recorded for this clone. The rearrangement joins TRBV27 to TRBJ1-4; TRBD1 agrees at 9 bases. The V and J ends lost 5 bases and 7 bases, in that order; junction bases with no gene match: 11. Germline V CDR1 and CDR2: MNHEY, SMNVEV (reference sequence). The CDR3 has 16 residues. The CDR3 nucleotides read TGTGCCAGCAGTCGTGGGACAGGGCGTCGAAGTGAAAAACTGTTTTTT. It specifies CASSRGTGRRSEKLFF.

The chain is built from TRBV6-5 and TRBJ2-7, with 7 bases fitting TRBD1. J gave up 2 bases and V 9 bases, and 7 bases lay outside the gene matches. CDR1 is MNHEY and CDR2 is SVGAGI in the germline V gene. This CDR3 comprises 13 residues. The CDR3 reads CASWDSNTYEQYF. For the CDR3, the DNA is TGTGCCAGTTGGGACAGTAACACCTACGAGCAGTACTTC.

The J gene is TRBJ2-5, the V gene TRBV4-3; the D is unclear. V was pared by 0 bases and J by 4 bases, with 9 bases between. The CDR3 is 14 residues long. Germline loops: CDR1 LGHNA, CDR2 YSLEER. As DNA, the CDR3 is TGCGCCAGCAGCCAAGATGCGATCGGAGAGACCCAGTACTTC. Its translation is CASSQDAIGETQYF.

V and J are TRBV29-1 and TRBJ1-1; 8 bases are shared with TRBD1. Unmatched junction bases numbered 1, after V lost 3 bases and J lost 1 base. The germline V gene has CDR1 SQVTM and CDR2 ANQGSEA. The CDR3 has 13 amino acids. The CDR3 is CSVDGTGNTEAFF. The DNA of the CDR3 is TGCAGCGTTGATGGGACAGGGAACACTGAAGCTTTCTTT.

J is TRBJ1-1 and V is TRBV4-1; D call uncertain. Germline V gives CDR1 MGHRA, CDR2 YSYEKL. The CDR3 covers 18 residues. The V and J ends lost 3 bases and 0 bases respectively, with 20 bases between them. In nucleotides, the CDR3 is TGCGCCAGCAGCCAGGATAGGGCTCGGATCCTCATGAACACTGAAGCTTTCTTT. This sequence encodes CASSQDRARILMNTEAFF.

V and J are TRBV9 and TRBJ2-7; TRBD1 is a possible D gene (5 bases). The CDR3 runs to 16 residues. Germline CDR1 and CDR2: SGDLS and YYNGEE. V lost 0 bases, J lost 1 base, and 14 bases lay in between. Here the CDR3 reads CASSVGGGLFSYEQYF. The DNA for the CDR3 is TGTGCCAGCAGCGTAGGGGGCGGCCTTTTTTCCTACGAGCAGTACTTC.

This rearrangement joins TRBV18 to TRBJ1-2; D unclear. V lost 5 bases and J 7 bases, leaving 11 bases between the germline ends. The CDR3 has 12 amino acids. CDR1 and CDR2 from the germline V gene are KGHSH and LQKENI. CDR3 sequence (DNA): TGTGCCAGCTCAAAAGGGAGACTTGGCTACACCTTC. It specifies CASSKGRLGYTF.

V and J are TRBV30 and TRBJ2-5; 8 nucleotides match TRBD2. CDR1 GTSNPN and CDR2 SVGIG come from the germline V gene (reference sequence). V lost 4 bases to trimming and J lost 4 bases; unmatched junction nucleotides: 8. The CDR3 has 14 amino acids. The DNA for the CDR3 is TGTGCCTGGACGTCCTCGGGGGGGCCAGAGACCCAGTACTTC. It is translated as CAWTSSGGPETQYF.

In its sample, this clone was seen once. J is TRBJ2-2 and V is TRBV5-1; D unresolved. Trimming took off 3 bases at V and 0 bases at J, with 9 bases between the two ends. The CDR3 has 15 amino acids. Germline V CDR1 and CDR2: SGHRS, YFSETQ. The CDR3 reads CASSSDVSNTGELFF. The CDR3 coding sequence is TGCGCCAGCAGCTCGGACGTCTCGAACACCGGGGAGCTGTTTTTT. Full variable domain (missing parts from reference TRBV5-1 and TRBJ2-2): KAGVTQTPRYLIKTRGQQVTLSCSPISGHRSVSWYQQTPGQGLQFLFEYFSETQRNKGNFPGRFSGRQFSNSRSEMNVSTLELGDSALYLCASSSDVSNTGELFFGEGSRLTVL.

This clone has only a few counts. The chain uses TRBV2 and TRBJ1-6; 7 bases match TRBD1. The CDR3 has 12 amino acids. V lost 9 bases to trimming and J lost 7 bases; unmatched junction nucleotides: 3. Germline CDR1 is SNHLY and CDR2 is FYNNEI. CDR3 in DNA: TGTGCCAGGGACAGGAGCAATTCACCCCTCCACTTT. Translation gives CARDRSNSPLHF. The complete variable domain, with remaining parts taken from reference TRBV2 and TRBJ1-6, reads EPEVTQTPSHQVTQMGQEVILRCVPISNHLYFYWYRQILGQKVEFLVSFYNNEISEKSEIFDDQFSVERPDGSNFTLKIRSTKLEDSAMYFCARDRSNSPLHFGNGTRLTVT.

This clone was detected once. CDR3 DNA: TGTGCTAGTGGTTTAATAGACGCCTACGAGCAGTACTTC. Residues: CASGLIDAYEQYF. This chain connects TRBV12-5 to TRBJ2-7; unclear D gene. V was pared by 3 bases and J by 2 bases, with 8 bases between. The germline V gene has CDR1 LGHNT and CDR2 FRNRAP. The CDR3 has 13 residues. The full variable domain, rest sourced from reference TRBV12-5 and TRBJ2-7, is DARVTQTPRHKVTEMGQEVTMRCQPILGHNTVFWYRQTMMQGLELLAYFRNRAPLDDSGMPKDRFSAEMPDATLATLKIQPSEPRDSAVYFCASGLIDAYEQYFGPGTRLTVT.

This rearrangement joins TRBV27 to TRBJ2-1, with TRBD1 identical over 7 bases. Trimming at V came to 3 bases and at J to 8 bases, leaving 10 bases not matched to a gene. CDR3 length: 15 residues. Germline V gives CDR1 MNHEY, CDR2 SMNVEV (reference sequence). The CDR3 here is CASSLVRGGWDEQFF. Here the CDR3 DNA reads TGTGCCAGCAGTTTGGTACGAGGGGGCTGGGATGAGCAGTTCTTC.

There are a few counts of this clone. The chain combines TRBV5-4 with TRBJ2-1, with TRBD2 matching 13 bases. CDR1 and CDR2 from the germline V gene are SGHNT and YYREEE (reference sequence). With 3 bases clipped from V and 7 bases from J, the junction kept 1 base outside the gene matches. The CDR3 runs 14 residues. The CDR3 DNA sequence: TGTGCCAGCAGCTCGGGACTAGCGGGGAATGAGCAGTTCTTC. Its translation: CASSSGLAGNEQFF.